The 19 T cell receptor beta chains below all came from one sample that was sequenced in a study of graft-versus-host responses after intestinal transplantation. Sequencing used immunoSEQ multiplex PCR; TCRdb keeps in-frame clones, though not all of them. The table shows some 90,000 clones, with 80% to 95% occurring only once. The antigens these receptors bind are not known. This sample comprised unstimulated CD8+ T cells sorted from spleen or lymph node cells, obtained before transplant. These receptors all come from a human donor who was the organ donor for an intestinal transplant.

This chain links TRBV9 with TRBJ2-1, with D perhaps TRBD1 (6 bases). V lost 2 bases and J 9 bases, leaving 15 bases between the germline ends. The CDR3 loop spans 14 amino acids. Germline loops: CDR1 SGDLS, CDR2 YYNGEE. CDR3 residues: CASSVAGDITEQFF. Written as DNA, the CDR3 is TGTGCCAGCAGCGTTGCAGGGGATATCACTGAGCAGTTCTTC.

This chain links TRBV13 with TRBJ1-2; 7 nucleotides match TRBD1. Germline V gives CDR1 PRHDT, CDR2 FYEKMQ (reference sequence). This CDR3 has 14 amino acids. Trimming took 3 bases from V and 4 from J; bases not matched to a gene: 5. The CDR3 loop is CASSFGTAPYGYTF. For the CDR3, the DNA is TGTGCCAGCAGCTTCGGGACAGCGCCCTATGGCTACACCTTC.

This clone was detected once. V is TRBV6-5 and J is TRBJ2-2, with D uncertain. CDR3 length: 14 residues. Trimming left V 2 bases short and J 7 bases short, with 11 bases between. CDR1 and CDR2 from the germline V gene are MNHEY and SVGAGI. The CDR3 sequence: CASSYTLGIGELFF. CDR3 DNA sequence: TGTGCCAGCAGTTACACTCTAGGAATCGGGGAGCTGTTTTTT.

The chain employs TRBV15 and TRBJ1-2; no reliable D call. This CDR3 contains 15 residues. The germline V gene encodes CDR1 LNHNV and CDR2 YYDKDF (reference sequence). The germline V and J ends were trimmed by 4 bases and 1 base, with 13 bases remaining between them. CDR3 bases: TGTGCCACCAGCATACTCGGGGAGTATAACTATGGCTACACCTTC. Encoded protein: CATSILGEYNYGYTF.

This clone showed up just once. The rearrangement joins TRBV27 to TRBJ2-1; 8 bases fit TRBD2. Losses at the gene ends were 6 bases for V and 5 bases for J; bases not matched to a gene: 9. Per the germline V gene, CDR1 is MNHEY and CDR2 is SMNVEV (reference sequence). This CDR3 has 15 amino acids. The CDR3 loop is CASRTPGLGNNEQFF. The CDR3 DNA reads TGTGCCAGCAGGACCCCGGGACTAGGGAACAATGAGCAGTTCTTC.

This chain joins TRBV27 and TRBJ2-1; TRBD2 aligns across 13 bases. V shed 6 bases and J 5 bases; nucleotides not matched to a gene: 7. The length of the CDR3 is 16 residues. Germline V gene sequence: CDR1 MNHEY, CDR2 SMNVEV (reference sequence). The CDR3 is CASRKTSGGLHNEQFF. The CDR3 nucleotides are TGTGCCAGCAGAAAGACTAGCGGGGGGCTTCACAATGAGCAGTTCTTC.

The chain links TRBV10-3 to TRBJ2-2; tentative D call: TRBD1 (5 bases). Trimming shortened V by 4 bases and J by 3 bases, and 12 bases separated the two germline ends. Germline CDR1 and CDR2: ENHRY and SYGVKD. CDR3 length equals 15 residues. CDR3 coding DNA: TGTGCCATCAGTGTGGGGCTAAGGGACACCGGGGAGCTGTTTTTT. It encodes CAISVGLRDTGELFF.

This clone was detected a few times. The chain employs TRBV10-1 and TRBJ1-5; possibly TRBD1 for D (5 bases). Trimming took 2 bases from V and 2 from J, leaving 10 bases between them. The CDR3 is made up of 15 amino acids. Germline values: CDR1 WNHNN, CDR2 SYGVQD (reference sequence). The CDR3 bases are TGCGCCAGCAGTGAGCCAGGGATGGGCAATCAGCCCCAGCATTTT. This encodes CASSEPGMGNQPQHF.

The V and J genes are TRBV5-4 and TRBJ2-5, with 13 nucleotides matching TRBD2. The J segment lost 2 bases and the V segment lost 1 base, leaving 5 bases of the junction unmatched. The germline V gene encodes CDR1 SGHNT and CDR2 YYREEE (reference sequence). There are 17 residues in the CDR3. In nucleotides, the CDR3 is TGTGCCAGCAGCTTGTGGGGGACTAGCGGGGAACAAGAGACCCAGTACTTC. As protein: CASSLWGTSGEQETQYF.

The gene calls are TRBV10-3 and TRBJ2-1, with TRBD2 identical over 10 bases. V gave up 4 bases and J gave up 2 bases; unmatched junction bases: 2. The germline V gene encodes CDR1 ENHRY and CDR2 SYGVKD. This CDR3 is built from 15 residues. CDR3 sequence reads: CAISGSGGAYNEQFF. In DNA, the CDR3 is TGTGCCATCAGTGGGAGCGGGGGGGCCTACAATGAGCAGTTCTTC.

The chain employs TRBV6-5 and TRBJ1-4; no clear D gene. The CDR3 runs to 13 residues. Germline V lookup: CDR1 MNHEY, CDR2 SVGAGI. V lost 2 bases, J lost 8 bases, and 9 bases lay in between. CDR3 loop: CASSYPGGEKLFF. CDR3 nucleotides: TGTGCCAGCAGTTACCCAGGAGGCGAAAAACTGTTTTTT.

CDR3 sequence: CASSPGVSPLHF. CDR3 DNA sequence: TGTGCCAGCAGCCCAGGGGTCTCACCCCTCCACTTT. The rearrangement joins TRBV11-2 to TRBJ1-6; D is perhaps TRBD1 (6 bases). The CDR3 sequence is 12 residues long. CDR1 and CDR2 from the germline V gene are SGHAT and FQNNGV. Deletions cut 5 bases from V and 10 bases from J, with 9 bases between.

The chain's CDR3 is CASSEHGTLAGNTIYF. Here the CDR3 DNA reads TGTGCCAGCAGCGAACACGGGACTCTAGCGGGAAACACCATATATTTT. J is TRBJ1-3 and V is TRBV9; maybe TRBD1 (5 bases). There are 16 residues in the CDR3. V dropped 3 bases and J dropped 4 bases, with 17 bases sitting between them. CDR1 is SGDLS, CDR2 YYNGEE, per germline.

This clone was counted only a few times. This chain uses TRBV27 with TRBJ2-7, with D perhaps matching TRBD2 (6 bases). The V gene lost 5 bases and the J gene lost 5 bases, with 16 bases spanning the gap. There are 14 residues in the CDR3. Germline values: CDR1 MNHEY, CDR2 SMNVEV (reference sequence). The CDR3 nucleotides are TGTGCCAGCAGTCTCATGGGGGGTTACGACGAGCAGTACTTC. Its translation: CASSLMGGYDEQYF.

This rearrangement joins TRBV27 to TRBJ1-5, with D possibly TRBD1 on 5 matching bases. From germline, CDR1 is MNHEY and CDR2 SMNVEV (reference sequence). The CDR3 extends over 14 amino acids. V lost 2 bases, J lost 4 bases, and 9 bases lay in between. CDR3 nucleotides: TGTGCCAGCAGTTTAACAGGTTTTAATCAGCCCCAGCATTTT. Translated: CASSLTGFNQPQHF.

Of note for this clone: The identical CDR3 is also encoded by other nucleotide sequences in the sample. V usage is TRBV4-1 and J usage is TRBJ2-7; 7 bases fit TRBD2. The V and J ends lost 0 bases and 3 bases, in that order; junction bases with no gene match: 2. Per the germline V gene, CDR1 is MGHRA and CDR2 is YSYEKL. The CDR3 runs 14 residues. DNA of the CDR3: TGCGCCAGCAGCCAAGAAGGGAGGGGCTACGAGCAGTACTTC. Translation gives CASSQEGRGYEQYF.

The chain carries TRBV29-1 and TRBJ1-4, with 11 bases identical to TRBD1. Trimming at V came to 5 bases and at J to 0 bases, leaving 8 bases not matched to a gene. The V gene's germline CDR1 is SQVTM and CDR2 ANQGSEA. The CDR3 length is 17 residues. CDR3 sequence reads: CSVSTGTGGTTNEKLFF. Here the CDR3 DNA reads TGCAGCGTTTCTACCGGGACAGGGGGGACAACTAATGAAAAACTGTTTTTT. The full variable domain, its missing parts supplied by reference TRBV29-1 and TRBJ1-4, is SAVISQKPSRDICQRGTSLTIQCQVDSQVTMMFWYRQQPGQSLTLIATANQGSEATYESGFVIDKFPISRPNLTFSTLTVSNMSPEDSSIYLCSVSTGTGGTTNEKLFFGSGTQLSVL.

The chain carries TRBV9 and TRBJ2-6, with D perhaps TRBD1 (5 bases). Looked up from germline, CDR1 is SGDLS and CDR2 is YYNGEE. V lost 1 base to trimming and J lost 0 bases, with 11 bases between them. The CDR3 spans 17 residues. In DNA, the CDR3 is TGTGCCAGCAGCGTATATCCAGGGTACTCTGGGGCCAACGTCCTGACTTTC. Its protein product is CASSVYPGYSGANVLTF.

CDR3 loop: CASGGNTQYF. CDR3 sequence (DNA): TGTGCCAGCGGGGGGAATACCCAGTACTTC. This chain connects TRBV2 to TRBJ2-5, with a tentative D call TRBD2 (6 bases). CDR3 size: 10 residues. Germline-derived CDR1 and CDR2 are SNHLY and FYNNEI. V lost 8 bases and J 8 bases, leaving 9 bases between the germline ends.